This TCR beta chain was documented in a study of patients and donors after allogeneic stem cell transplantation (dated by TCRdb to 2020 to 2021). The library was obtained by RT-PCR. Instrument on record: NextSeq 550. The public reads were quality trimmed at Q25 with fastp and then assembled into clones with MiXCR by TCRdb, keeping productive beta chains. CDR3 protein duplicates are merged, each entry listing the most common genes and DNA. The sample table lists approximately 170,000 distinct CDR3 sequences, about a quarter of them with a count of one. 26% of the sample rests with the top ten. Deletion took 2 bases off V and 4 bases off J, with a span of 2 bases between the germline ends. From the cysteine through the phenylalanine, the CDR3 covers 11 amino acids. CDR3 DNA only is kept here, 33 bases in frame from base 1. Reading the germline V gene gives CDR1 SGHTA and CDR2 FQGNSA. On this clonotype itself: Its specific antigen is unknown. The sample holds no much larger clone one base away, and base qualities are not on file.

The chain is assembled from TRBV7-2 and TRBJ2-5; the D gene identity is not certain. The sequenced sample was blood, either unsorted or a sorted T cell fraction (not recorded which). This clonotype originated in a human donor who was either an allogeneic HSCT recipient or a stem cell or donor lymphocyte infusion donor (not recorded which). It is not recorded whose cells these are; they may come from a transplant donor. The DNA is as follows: TGTGCCAGCAGCTTATTAGAGACCCAGTACTTC. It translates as CASSLLETQYF.